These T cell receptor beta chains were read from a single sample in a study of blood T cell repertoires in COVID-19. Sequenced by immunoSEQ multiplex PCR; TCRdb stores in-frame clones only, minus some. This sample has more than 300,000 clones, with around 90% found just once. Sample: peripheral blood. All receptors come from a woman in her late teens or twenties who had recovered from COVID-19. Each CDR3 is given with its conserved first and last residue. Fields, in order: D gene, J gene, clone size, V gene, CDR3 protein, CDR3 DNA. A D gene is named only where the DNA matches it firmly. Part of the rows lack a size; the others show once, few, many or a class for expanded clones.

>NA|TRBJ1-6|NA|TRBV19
CASSTQASSYNSPLHF
TGTGCCAGTAGTACACAGGCGAGCTCCTATAATTCACCCCTCCACTTT
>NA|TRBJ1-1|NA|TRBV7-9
CASSPGTGEGNTEAFF
TGTGCCAGCAGCCCAGGGACGGGAGAGGGGAACACTGAAGCTTTCTTT
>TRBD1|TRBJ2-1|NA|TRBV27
CASSLSRGQAVYNEQFF
TGTGCCAGCAGTTTATCGAGAGGACAGGCGGTATACAATGAGCAGTTCTTC
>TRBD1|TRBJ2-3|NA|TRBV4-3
CASSQDPPQTGGGTDTQYF
TGCGCCAGCAGCCAAGATCCCCCCCAGACAGGGGGCGGCACAGATACGCAGTATTTT
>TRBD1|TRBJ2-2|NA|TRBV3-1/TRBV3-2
CASSQGPGQGGTGELFF
TGTGCCAGCAGCCAAGGCCCGGGACAGGGGGGAACCGGGGAGCTGTTTTTT
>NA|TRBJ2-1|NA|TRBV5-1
CASSLGPPQGNEQFF
TGCGCCAGCAGCTTGGGCCCCCCGCAGGGTAATGAGCAGTTCTTC
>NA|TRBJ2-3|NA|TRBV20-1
CMLGTDTQYF
TGCATGCTCGGTACAGATACGCAGTATTTT
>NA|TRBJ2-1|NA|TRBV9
CASSVVGSGNEQFF
TGTGCCAGCAGCGTAGTCGGGAGTGGTAATGAGCAGTTCTTC
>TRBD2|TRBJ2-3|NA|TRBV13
CASSQLAGVADTQYF
TGTGCCAGCAGCCAACTAGCGGGAGTCGCAGATACGCAGTATTTT
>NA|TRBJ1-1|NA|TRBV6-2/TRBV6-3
CASSLQDTKAFF
TGTGCCAGCAGCCTACAGGATACCAAAGCTTTCTTT
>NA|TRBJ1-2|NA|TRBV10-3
CAIRTATNYGYTF
TGTGCCATCAGGACAGCAACTAACTATGGCTACACCTTC
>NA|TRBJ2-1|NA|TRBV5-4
CASSLVGGVYNEQFF
TGTGCCAGCAGCTTGGTGGGGGGAGTCTACAATGAGCAGTTCTTC
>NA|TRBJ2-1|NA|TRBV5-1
CASSLAQVQFF
TGCGCCAGCAGCTTGGCCCAGGTGCAGTTCTTC
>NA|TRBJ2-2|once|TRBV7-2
CASSFGGNTGELFF
TGTGCCAGCAGCTTCGGAGGTAACACCGGGGAGCTGTTTTTT
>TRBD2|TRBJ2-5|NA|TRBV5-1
CASSFGLAGKETQYF
TGCGCCAGCAGCTTCGGACTAGCCGGCAAGGAGACCCAGTACTTC
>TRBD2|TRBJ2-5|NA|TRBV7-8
CASSPRTSGRQETQYF
TGTGCCAGCAGCCCAAGGACTAGCGGGCGACAAGAGACCCAGTACTTC
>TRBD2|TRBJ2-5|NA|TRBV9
CASSPLAGGGETQYF
TGTGCCAGCAGCCCCTTAGCGGGAGGGGGAGAGACCCAGTACTTC
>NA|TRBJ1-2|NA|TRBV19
CASSIDPGSGGYTF
TGTGCCAGTAGTATAGATCCCGGGAGTGGTGGCTACACCTTC
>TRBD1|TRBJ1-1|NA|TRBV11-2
CASSSDVEQGRGFF
TGTGCCAGCAGCTCGGACGTGGAACAGGGGAGAGGTTTCTTT
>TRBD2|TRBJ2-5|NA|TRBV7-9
CASSLGTSGSQHF
TGTGCCAGCAGCTTAGGGACTAGCGGGAGCCAGCACTTC
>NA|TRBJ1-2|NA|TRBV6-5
CASRFRLALYGYTF
TGTGCCAGCAGGTTCAGACTGGCCCTCTATGGCTACACCTTC
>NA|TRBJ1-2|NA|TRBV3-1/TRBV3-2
CASAPTPGIGYGYTF
TGTGCCAGCGCTCCTACCCCGGGGATTGGCTATGGCTACACCTTC
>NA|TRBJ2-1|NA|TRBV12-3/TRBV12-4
CASRGLNNEQFF
TGTGCCAGTCGAGGGCTTAACAATGAGCAGTTCTTC
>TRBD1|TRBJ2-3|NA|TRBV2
CASSDLLGQGTDTQYF
TGTGCCAGCAGTGATCTTTTAGGACAGGGGACAGATACGCAGTATTTT
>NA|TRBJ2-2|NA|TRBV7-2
CASSFDTGLIGAGELFF
TGTGCCAGCAGCTTCGATACGGGACTCATTGGGGCCGGGGAGCTGTTTTTT
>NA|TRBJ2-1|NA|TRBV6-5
CASSYSVAGEQFF
TGTGCCAGCAGTTACTCGGTAGCTGGTGAGCAGTTCTTC
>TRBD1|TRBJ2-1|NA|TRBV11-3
CASSSGQGTYNEQFF
TGTGCCAGCAGCTCGGGACAGGGAACCTACAATGAGCAGTTCTTC
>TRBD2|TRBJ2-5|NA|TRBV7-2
CASSTIPSGRGETQYF
TGTGCCAGCAGCACAATCCCTAGCGGGAGAGGGGAGACCCAGTACTTC
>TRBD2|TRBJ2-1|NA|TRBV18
CASSPVAGGGDEQFF
TGTGCCAGCTCACCGGTTGCGGGAGGCGGGGATGAGCAGTTCTTC
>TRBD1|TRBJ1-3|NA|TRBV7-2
CASSSTGSGNTIYF
TGTGCCAGCAGCTCGACAGGGTCTGGAAACACCATATATTTT
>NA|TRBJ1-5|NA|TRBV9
CASSVGGSGNQPQHF
TGTGCCAGCAGCGTGGGGGGGTCGGGCAATCAGCCCCAGCATTTT
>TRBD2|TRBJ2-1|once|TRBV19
CASSTSSGGNEQFF
TGTGCCAGTAGTACATCTAGCGGGGGAAATGAGCAGTTCTTC
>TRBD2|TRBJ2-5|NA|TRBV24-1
CATSFAGGVETQYF
TGTGCCACCAGTTTCGCGGGAGGGGTAGAGACCCAGTACTTC
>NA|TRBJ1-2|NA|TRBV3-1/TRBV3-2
CASSQDQDYRDLYGYTF
TGTGCCAGCAGCCAAGACCAAGATTACAGGGATTTGTATGGCTACACCTTC
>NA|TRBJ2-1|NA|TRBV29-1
CSGTLSVHEQFF
TGCAGCGGAACACTTAGCGTGCACGAGCAGTTCTTC
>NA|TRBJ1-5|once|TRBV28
CASRVGDSPYSNQPQHF
TGTGCCAGCAGGGTTGGAGACTCGCCCTATAGCAATCAGCCCCAGCATTTT
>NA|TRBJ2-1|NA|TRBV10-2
CASSGRGFDENEQFF
TGCGCCAGCAGTGGCCGGGGTTTTGACGAGAATGAGCAGTTCTTC
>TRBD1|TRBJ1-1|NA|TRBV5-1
CASSLGTGSMNTEAFF
TGCGCCAGCAGCTTGGGGACAGGGTCGATGAACACTGAAGCTTTCTTT
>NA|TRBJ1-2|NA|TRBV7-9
CASSRGWNYGYTF
TGTGCCAGCAGCCGGGGTTGGAACTATGGCTACACCTTC
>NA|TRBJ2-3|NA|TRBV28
CATLRRGAGMTDTQYF
TGTGCCACTCTAAGGAGGGGCGCCGGGATGACAGATACGCAGTATTTT
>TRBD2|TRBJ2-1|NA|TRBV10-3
CATQPGLEVRGGNEQFF
TGTGCCACCCAGCCGGGACTAGAAGTACGGGGGGGCAATGAGCAGTTCTTC
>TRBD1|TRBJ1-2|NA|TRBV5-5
CASSLYWTGGRPNYGYTF
TGTGCCAGCAGCTTGTACTGGACAGGGGGAAGACCTAACTATGGCTACACCTTC
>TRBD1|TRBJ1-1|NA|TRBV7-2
CASSLEGQVNTEAFF
TGTGCCAGCAGCTTGGAGGGACAGGTGAACACTGAAGCTTTCTTT
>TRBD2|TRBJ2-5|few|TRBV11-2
CASSSWGLAGPGPETQYF
TGTGCCAGCAGCTCCTGGGGTCTAGCGGGCCCAGGGCCAGAGACCCAGTACTTC
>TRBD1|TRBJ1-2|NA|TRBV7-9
CASSSTGGDLLGYTF
TGTGCCAGCAGCTCAACAGGGGGCGATCTTCTCGGCTACACCTTC
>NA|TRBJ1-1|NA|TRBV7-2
CASSISRGEAFF
TGTGCCAGCAGCATCTCAAGGGGTGAAGCTTTCTTT
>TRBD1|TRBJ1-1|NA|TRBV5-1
CASSLVRQGAGAFF
TGCGCCAGCAGCTTGGTTAGACAGGGCGCGGGGGCTTTCTTT
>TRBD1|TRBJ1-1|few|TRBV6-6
CASSYRTRTGESTFF
TGTGCCAGCAGTTATCGGACCCGGACAGGGGAGTCTACTTTCTTT
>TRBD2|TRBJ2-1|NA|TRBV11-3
CASSWTSGREQFF
TGTGCCAGCAGCTGGACTAGCGGGAGGGAGCAGTTCTTC